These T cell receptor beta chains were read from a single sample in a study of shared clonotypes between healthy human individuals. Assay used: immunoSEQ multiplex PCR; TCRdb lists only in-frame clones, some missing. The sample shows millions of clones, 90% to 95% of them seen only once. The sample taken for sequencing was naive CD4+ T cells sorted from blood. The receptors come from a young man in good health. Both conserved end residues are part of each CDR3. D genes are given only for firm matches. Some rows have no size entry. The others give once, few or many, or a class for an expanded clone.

CDR3nt: TGTGCCAGCAGCAGGCTAGCGATCTCGGATACGCAGTATTTT
CDR3aa: CASSRLAISDTQYF
j_gene: TRBJ2-3
v_gene: TRBV11-2
d_gene: NA
len: 14
abundance: NA

CDR3nt: TGTGCCAGCAGCTTAGGTGGGAGCCAAAACATTCAGTACTTC
CDR3aa: CASSLGGSQNIQYF
j_gene: TRBJ2-4
v_gene: TRBV7-2
d_gene: NA
len: 14
abundance: NA

CDR3nt: TGTGCCAGCTCACCACCGAACGGCGGGAGGGCCCAAGAGACCCAGTACTTC
CDR3aa: CASSPPNGGRAQETQYF
j_gene: TRBJ2-5
v_gene: TRBV18
d_gene: TRBD2
len: 17
abundance: NA

CDR3nt: TGTGCTAGTGGTTCACCCCAGGGGGCCGAAGAGACCCAGTACTTC
CDR3aa: CASGSPQGAEETQYF
j_gene: TRBJ2-5
v_gene: TRBV12-5
d_gene: TRBD1
len: 15
abundance: NA

CDR3nt: TGCGCCAGCAGCCCACGTGGCTATGGCTACACCTTC
CDR3aa: CASSPRGYGYTF
j_gene: TRBJ1-2
v_gene: TRBV5-1
d_gene: NA
len: 12
abundance: NA

CDR3nt: TGTGCCAGCAGCTTGCCCGGGACCGGTAATGAAAAACTGTTTTTT
CDR3aa: CASSLPGTGNEKLFF
j_gene: TRBJ1-4
v_gene: TRBV5-4
d_gene: NA
len: 15
abundance: NA

CDR3nt: TGTGCCAGCAGCGGCGGGACGGTCTCAGCCATGTACACCTTC
CDR3aa: CASSGGTVSAMYTF
j_gene: TRBJ1-2
v_gene: TRBV7-2
d_gene: NA
len: 14
abundance: once

CDR3nt: TGTGCCAGCAGTACAGGCAACACTGAAGCTTTCTTT
CDR3aa: CASSTGNTEAFF
j_gene: TRBJ1-1
v_gene: TRBV6-5
d_gene: NA
len: 12
abundance: NA

CDR3nt: TGTGCCTGGGTCCGTGAGGGAAGGGATTCACCCCTCCACTTT
CDR3aa: CAWVREGRDSPLHF
j_gene: TRBJ1-6
v_gene: TRBV30
d_gene: NA
len: 14
abundance: NA

CDR3nt: TGTGCCAGCCGGGTAACCTTCCAAGAGACCCAGTACTTC
CDR3aa: CASRVTFQETQYF
j_gene: TRBJ2-5
v_gene: TRBV7-9
d_gene: NA
len: 13
abundance: NA